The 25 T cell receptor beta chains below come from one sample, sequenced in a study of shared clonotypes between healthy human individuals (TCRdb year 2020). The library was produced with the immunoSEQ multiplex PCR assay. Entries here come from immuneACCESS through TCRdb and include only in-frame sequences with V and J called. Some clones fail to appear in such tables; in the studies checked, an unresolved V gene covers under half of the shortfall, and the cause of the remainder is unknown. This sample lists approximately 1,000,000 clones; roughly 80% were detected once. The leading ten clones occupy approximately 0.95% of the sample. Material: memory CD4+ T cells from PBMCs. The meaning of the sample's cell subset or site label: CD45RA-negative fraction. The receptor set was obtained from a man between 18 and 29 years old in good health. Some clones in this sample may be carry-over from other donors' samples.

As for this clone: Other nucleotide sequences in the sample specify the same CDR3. CDR3 bases: TGCAGTGCTAGACGCAATGAGCAGTTCTTC. Its protein is CSARRNEQFF. The chain combines TRBV20-1 with TRBJ2-1, with D unclear. The CDR3 spans 10 residues. Deletions cut 2 bases from V and 6 bases from J, with 2 bases between. Germline V gene sequence: CDR1 DFQATT, CDR2 SNEGSKA (reference sequence).

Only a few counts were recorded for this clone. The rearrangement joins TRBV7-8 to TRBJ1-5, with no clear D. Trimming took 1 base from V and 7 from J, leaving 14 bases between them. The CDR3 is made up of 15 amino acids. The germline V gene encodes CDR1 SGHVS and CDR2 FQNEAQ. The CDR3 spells CASSLDREPKQPQHF. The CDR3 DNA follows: TGTGCCAGCAGCTTAGATCGGGAACCTAAGCAGCCCCAGCATTTT.

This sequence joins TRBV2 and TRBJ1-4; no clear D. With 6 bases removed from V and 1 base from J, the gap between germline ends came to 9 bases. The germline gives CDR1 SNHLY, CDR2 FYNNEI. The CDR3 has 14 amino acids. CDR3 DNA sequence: TGTGCCAGCAGCGGGCCTATAACTAATGAAAAACTGTTTTTT. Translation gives CASSGPITNEKLFF.

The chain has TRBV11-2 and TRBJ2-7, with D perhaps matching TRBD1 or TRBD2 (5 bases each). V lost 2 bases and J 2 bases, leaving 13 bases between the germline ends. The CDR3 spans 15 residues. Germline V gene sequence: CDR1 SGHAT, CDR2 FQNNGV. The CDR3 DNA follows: TGTGCCAGCAGCTTACCACGCTGGGGGACCTACGAGCAGTACTTC. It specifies CASSLPRWGTYEQYF.

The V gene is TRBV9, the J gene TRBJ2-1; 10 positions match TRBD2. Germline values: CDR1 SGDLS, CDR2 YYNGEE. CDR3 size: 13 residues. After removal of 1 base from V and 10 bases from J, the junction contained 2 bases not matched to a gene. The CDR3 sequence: CASSVLAGVEQFF. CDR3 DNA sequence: TGTGCCAGCAGCGTACTAGCGGGAGTAGAGCAGTTCTTC.

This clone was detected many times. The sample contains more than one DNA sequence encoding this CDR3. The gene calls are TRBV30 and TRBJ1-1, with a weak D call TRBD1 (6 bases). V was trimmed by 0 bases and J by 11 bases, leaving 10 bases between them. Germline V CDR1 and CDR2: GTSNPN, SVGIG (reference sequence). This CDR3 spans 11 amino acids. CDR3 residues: CAWSVHRAAFF. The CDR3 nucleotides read TGTGCCTGGAGTGTACACAGGGCCGCTTTCTTT. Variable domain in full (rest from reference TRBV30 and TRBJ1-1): SQTIHQWPATLVQPVGSPLSLECTVEGTSNPNLYWYRQAAGRGLQLLFYSVGIGQISSEVPQNLSASRPQDRQFILSSKKLLLSDSGFYLCAWSVHRAAFFGQGTRLTVV.

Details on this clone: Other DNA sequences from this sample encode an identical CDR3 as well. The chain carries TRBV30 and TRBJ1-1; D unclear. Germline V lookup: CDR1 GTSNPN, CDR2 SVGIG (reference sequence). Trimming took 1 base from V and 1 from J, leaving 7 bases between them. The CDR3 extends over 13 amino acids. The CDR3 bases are TGTGCCTGGAGTGAAGGGTGGAACACTGAAGCTTTCTTT. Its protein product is CAWSEGWNTEAFF.

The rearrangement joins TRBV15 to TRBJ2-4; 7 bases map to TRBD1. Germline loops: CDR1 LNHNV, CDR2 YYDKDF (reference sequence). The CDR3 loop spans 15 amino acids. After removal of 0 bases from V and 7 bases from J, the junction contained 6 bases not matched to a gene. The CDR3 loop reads CATSRDGAGGNIQYF. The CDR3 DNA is TGTGCCACCAGCAGAGATGGGGCAGGGGGTAACATTCAGTACTTC.

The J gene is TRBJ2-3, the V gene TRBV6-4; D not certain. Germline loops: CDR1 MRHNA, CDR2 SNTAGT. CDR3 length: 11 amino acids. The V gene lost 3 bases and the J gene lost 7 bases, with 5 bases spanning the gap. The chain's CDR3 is CASSEGHTQYF. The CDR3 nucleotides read TGTGCCAGCAGTGAAGGTCATACGCAGTATTTT.

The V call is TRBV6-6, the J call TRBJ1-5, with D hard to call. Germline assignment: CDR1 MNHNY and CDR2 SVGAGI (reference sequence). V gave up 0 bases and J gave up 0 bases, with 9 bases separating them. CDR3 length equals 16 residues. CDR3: CASSYSRRGSNQPQHF. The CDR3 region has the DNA TGTGCCAGCAGTTACTCGAGACGGGGTAGCAATCAGCCCCAGCATTTT.

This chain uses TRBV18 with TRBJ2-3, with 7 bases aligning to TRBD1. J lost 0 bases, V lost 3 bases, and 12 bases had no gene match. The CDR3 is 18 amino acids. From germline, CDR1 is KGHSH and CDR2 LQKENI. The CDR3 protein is CASSPRARQGLSTDTQYF. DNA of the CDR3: TGTGCCAGCTCACCCCGTGCCCGACAGGGCCTAAGCACAGATACGCAGTATTTT. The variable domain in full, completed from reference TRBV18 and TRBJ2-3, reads NAGVMQNPRHLVRRRGQEARLRCSPMKGHSHVYWYRQLPEEGLKFMVYLQKENIIDESGMPKERFSAEFPKEGPSILRIQQVVRGDSAAYFCASSPRARQGLSTDTQYFGPGTRLTVL.

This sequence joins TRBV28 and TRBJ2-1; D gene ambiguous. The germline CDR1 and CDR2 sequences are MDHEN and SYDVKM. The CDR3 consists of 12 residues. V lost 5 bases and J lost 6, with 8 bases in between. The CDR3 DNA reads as TGTGCCAGCAGTATTCAGACCAATGAGCAGTTCTTC. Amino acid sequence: CASSIQTNEQFF. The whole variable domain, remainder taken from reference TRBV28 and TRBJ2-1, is DVKVTQSSRYLVKRTGEKVFLECVQDMDHENMFWYRQDPGLGLRLIYFSYDVKMKEKGDIPEGYSVSREKKERFSLILESASTNQTSMYLCASSIQTNEQFFGPGTRLTVL.

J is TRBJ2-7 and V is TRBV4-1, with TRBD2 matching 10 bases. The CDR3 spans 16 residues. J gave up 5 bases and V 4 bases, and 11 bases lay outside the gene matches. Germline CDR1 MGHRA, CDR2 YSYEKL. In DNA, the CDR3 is TGCGCCAGCAGCCGCAAAACCGGGACTAGCGACCACGAGCAGTACTTC. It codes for CASSRKTGTSDHEQYF.

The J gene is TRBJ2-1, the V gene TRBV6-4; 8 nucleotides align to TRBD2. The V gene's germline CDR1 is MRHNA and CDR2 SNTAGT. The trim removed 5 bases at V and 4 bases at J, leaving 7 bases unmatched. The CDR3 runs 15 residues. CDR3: CASSHELAAYNEQFF. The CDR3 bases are TGTGCCAGCAGTCATGAACTAGCGGCGTACAATGAGCAGTTCTTC.

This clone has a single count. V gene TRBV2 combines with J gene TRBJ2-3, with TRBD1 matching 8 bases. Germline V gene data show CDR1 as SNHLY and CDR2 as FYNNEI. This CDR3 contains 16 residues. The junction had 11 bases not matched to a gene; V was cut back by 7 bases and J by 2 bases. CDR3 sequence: CASTRPRTGLTDTQYF. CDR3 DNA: TGTGCCAGCACCCGACCCCGGACAGGGCTCACAGATACGCAGTATTTT.

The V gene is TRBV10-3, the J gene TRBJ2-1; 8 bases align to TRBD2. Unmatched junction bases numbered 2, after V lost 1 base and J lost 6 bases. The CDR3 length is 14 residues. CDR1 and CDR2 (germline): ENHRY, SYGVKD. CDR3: CAISEFTSGNEQFF. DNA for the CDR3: TGTGCCATCAGTGAGTTTACTAGCGGCAATGAGCAGTTCTTC.

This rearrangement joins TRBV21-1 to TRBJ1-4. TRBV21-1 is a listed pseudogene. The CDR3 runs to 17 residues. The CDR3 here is CASLPLKKQAREEKLFF. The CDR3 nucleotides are TGTGCCAGCCTACCCCTCAAAAAACAGGCCAGGGAGGAAAAACTGTTTTTT.

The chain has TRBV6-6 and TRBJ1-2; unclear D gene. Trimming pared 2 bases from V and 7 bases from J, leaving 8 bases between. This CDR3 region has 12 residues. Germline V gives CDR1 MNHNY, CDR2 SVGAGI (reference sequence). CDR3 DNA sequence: TGTGCCAGCAGTTACGCGGGTTCTGGCTACACCTTC. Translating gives CASSYAGSGYTF.

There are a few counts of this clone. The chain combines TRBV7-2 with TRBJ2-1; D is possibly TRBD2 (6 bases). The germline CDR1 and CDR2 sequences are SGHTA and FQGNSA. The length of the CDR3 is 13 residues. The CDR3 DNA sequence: TGTGGCTCGGGGCAGGGACTGGGCAATGAGCAGTTCTTC. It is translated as CGSGQGLGNEQFF.

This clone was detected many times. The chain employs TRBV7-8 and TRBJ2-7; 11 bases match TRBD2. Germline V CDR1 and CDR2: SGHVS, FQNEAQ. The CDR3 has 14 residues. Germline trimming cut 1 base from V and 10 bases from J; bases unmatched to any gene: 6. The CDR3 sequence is CASSLGSGLAGQYF. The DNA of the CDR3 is TGTGCCAGCAGCTTAGGAAGTGGACTAGCGGGCCAGTACTTC. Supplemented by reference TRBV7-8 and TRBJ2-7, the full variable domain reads GAGVSQSPRYKVAKRGQDVALRCDPISGHVSLFWYQQALGQGPEFLTYFQNEAQLDKSGLPSDRFFAERPEGSVSTLKIQRTQQEDSAVYLCASSLGSGLAGQYFGPGTRLTVT.

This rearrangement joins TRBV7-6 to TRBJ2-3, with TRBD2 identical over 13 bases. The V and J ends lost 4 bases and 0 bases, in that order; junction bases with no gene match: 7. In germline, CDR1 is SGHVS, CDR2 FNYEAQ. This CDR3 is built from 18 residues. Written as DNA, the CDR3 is TGTGCCAGCAGCTCCAGGACTAGCGGGAGAAGGAGCACAGATACGCAGTATTTT. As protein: CASSSRTSGRRSTDTQYF.

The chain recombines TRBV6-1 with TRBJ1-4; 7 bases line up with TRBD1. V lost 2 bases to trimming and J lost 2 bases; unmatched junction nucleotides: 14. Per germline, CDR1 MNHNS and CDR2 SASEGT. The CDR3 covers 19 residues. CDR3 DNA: TGTGCCAGCAGTGAATTCCCCAGGGGGGTTTATCGGACTAATGAAAAACTGTTTTTT. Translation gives CASSEFPRGVYRTNEKLFF.

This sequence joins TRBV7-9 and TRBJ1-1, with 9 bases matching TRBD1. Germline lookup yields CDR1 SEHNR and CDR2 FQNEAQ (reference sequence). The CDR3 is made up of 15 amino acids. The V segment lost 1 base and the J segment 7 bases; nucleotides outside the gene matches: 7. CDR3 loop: CASSLGGTGKIEAFF. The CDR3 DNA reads TGTGCCAGCAGCTTAGGTGGGACAGGGAAAATTGAAGCTTTCTTT.

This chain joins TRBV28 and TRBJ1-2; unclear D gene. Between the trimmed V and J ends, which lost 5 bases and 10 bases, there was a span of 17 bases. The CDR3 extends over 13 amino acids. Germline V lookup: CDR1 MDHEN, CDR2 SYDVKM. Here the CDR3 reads CASSQQVWAAYTF. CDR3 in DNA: TGTGCCAGCAGTCAACAAGTGTGGGCTGCCTACACCTTC.

The CDR3 DNA is TGTGCCAGCAGCCAAGAACTAGCGGGAGAGGGGGCCTACGAGCAGTACTTC. It specifies CASSQELAGEGAYEQYF. The chain joins TRBV4-2 to TRBJ2-7, with 11 nucleotides matching TRBD2. V was clipped by 0 bases and J by 2 bases; unmatched bases: 6. Germline lookup yields CDR1 LGHNA and CDR2 YNFKEQ. CDR3 length: 17 amino acids.